A single sample is the source of the 29 T cell receptor beta chains below, sequenced in a study of T cells in Graves' hyperthyroidism and ophthalmopathy. The investigators amplified TCR beta CDR3 regions from RNA transcripts. First-round RT-PCR with HTBI primers amplified the TCR CDR3 region. Via MiXCR, TCRdb re-called the multiplex PCR reads, giving one row per CDR3 protein. The table lists a few hundred thousand distinct CDR3 sequences, approximately 15% of them singletons, with almost 35% in the top ten. The sequencing sample was made of blood. Every receptor here comes from a woman aged 40 to 55 with Graves' ophthalmopathy.

Points on this clonotype: A clone one base away is much larger, so this may be a read error. This sequence joins TRBV19 and TRBJ1-2; D not resolved. Trimming stripped 5 bases from V and 8 bases from J, with 9 bases between. The germline V gene encodes CDR1 LNHDA and CDR2 SQIVND (reference sequence). The CDR3 extends over 11 amino acids. CDR3 in amino acids: CASSHLVGYTF. In nucleotides, the CDR3 is TGTGCCAGTAGTCACTTGGTCGGCTACACCTTC.

The sample holds many counts of this clonotype. The chain employs TRBV11-2 and TRBJ2-3; 8 positions match TRBD1. The germline CDR1 and CDR2 sequences are SGHAT and FQNNGV. CDR3 length: 15 amino acids. V trimming: 5 bases; J trimming: 3 bases; junction bases outside the gene matches: 7. The CDR3 region has the DNA TGTGCCAGCAGCGAAGGACAGGGCCGGACAGATACGCAGTATTTT. Translating gives CASSEGQGRTDTQYF. The full variable domain, completed using reference TRBV11-2 and TRBJ2-3, is EAGVAQSPRYKIIEKRQSVAFWCNPISGHATLYWYQQILGQGPKLLIQFQNNGVVDDSQLPKDRFSAERLKGVDSTLKIQPAKLEDSAVYLCASSEGQGRTDTQYFGPGTRLTVL.

The sample holds many counts of this clonotype. The chain uses TRBV5-1 and TRBJ2-3, with D possibly TRBD2 on 5 matching bases. Trimming shortened V by 4 bases and J by 1 base, and 13 bases separated the two germline ends. Germline CDR1 and CDR2: SGHRS and YFSETQ. CDR3 length: 15 residues. In nucleotides, the CDR3 is TGCGCCAGCAGCCCGAGACTACCAGGCACAGATACGCAGTATTTT. Amino acid sequence: CASSPRLPGTDTQYF.

The chain combines TRBV15 with TRBJ2-7, with D uncertain. Germline V gene sequence: CDR1 LNHNV, CDR2 YYDKDF (reference sequence). CDR3 size: 11 residues. Trimming cost V 8 bases and J 2 bases, with 7 bases left between them. The CDR3 reads CATRQAYEQYF. The CDR3, as DNA: TGTGCCACCCGCCAGGCCTACGAGCAGTACTTC.

The chain employs TRBV7-6 and TRBJ1-1, with D uncertain. The CDR3 is made up of 14 amino acids. V dropped 3 bases and J dropped 8 bases, with 16 bases sitting between them. CDR1 and CDR2 from the germline V gene are SGHVS and FNYEAQ. CDR3 nucleotides: TGTGCCAGCAGCTTTGGGGAGGGAGGCAGCGAAGCTTTCTTT. It codes for CASSFGEGGSEAFF.

This clonotype was seen ten or more times. The CDR3 DNA reads TGTGCCAGCAGCCTGGGGGGGACCTCCTACGAGCAGTACTTC. Amino acids: CASSLGGTSYEQYF. V usage is TRBV7-2 and J usage is TRBJ2-7; 7 positions match TRBD2. V dropped 5 bases and J dropped 0; count of bases not matched to a gene: 4. The CDR3 is 14 amino acids. Germline V CDR1 and CDR2: SGHTA, FQGNSA.

This clonotype was observed a handful of times. The V call is TRBV7-9, the J call TRBJ2-7; perhaps TRBD2 as D (5 bases). This CDR3 is 15 amino acids long. The V end was cut by 4 bases, the J end by 2 bases, with 15 bases between. Germline lookup yields CDR1 SEHNR and CDR2 FQNEAQ (reference sequence). Here the CDR3 reads CASSSQAAPAYEQYF. CDR3 nucleotides: TGTGCCAGCAGCTCCCAAGCGGCACCTGCCTACGAGCAGTACTTC.

This clonotype appeared many times. The genes are TRBV12-3 or TRBV12-4 and TRBJ1-3, with unresolved D. V was cut by 7 bases and J by 2 bases, with 12 bases left in between. This CDR3 is built from 14 residues. This CDR3 is CASTWGGTGNTIYF. CDR3 coding DNA: TGTGCCAGCACCTGGGGTGGAACTGGAAACACCATATATTTT.

This clonotype appeared many times. The gene calls are TRBV7-2 and TRBJ1-5; D uncertain. From germline, CDR1 is SGHTA and CDR2 FQGNSA. This CDR3 comprises 15 residues. V shed 0 bases and J shed 6 bases, with 12 bases lying between them. CDR3 bases: TGTGCCAGCAGCTTAGCCCAGAGCGGAGCTCAGCCCCAGCATTTT. Protein product: CASSLAQSGAQPQHF.

At least ten counts were recorded for this clonotype. The chain carries TRBV4-2 and TRBJ1-2; possible D gene TRBD1, 5 bases. V shed 2 bases and J shed 4 bases, with 14 bases lying between them. The CDR3 covers 15 residues. Germline V gene data show CDR1 as LGHNA and CDR2 as YNFKEQ. This CDR3 reads CASSQSPRDGYGYTF. The CDR3 DNA is TGTGCCAGCAGCCAAAGTCCCCGGGACGGCTATGGCTACACCTTC.

This clonotype was picked up many times. The chain employs TRBV2 and TRBJ2-1, with 11 bases fitting TRBD2. CDR1 is SNHLY and CDR2 is FYNNEI in the germline V gene. Trimming removed 9 bases from V and 8 bases from J; junction bases left unmatched: 6. The CDR3 is 13 residues long. The CDR3 is CASSGGAPHEQFF. The CDR3 nucleotides are TGTGCCAGTAGCGGGGGGGCACCACATGAGCAGTTCTTC. The full variable domain, with the rest looked up from reference TRBV2 and TRBJ2-1, is EPEVTQTPSHQVTQMGQEVILRCVPISNHLYFYWYRQILGQKVEFLVSFYNNEISEKSEIFDDQFSVERPDGSNFTLKIRSTKLEDSAMYFCASSGGAPHEQFFGPGTRLTVL.

This chain connects TRBV7-9 to TRBJ1-4; 12 bases map to TRBD1. Germline V gene data show CDR1 as SEHNR and CDR2 as FQNEAQ (reference sequence). The CDR3 consists of 15 residues. With V trimmed by 6 bases and J by 7 bases, 6 bases remained unmatched. The CDR3 is CASRGDRGRVEKLFF. Here the CDR3 DNA reads TGTGCCAGCAGAGGGGACAGGGGGCGCGTTGAAAAACTGTTTTTT.

This clonotype was recorded at least ten times. This rearrangement joins TRBV20-1 to TRBJ1-6; D is perhaps TRBD1 (5 bases). V lost 6 bases, J lost 4 bases, and 19 bases lay in between. The CDR3 spans 16 residues. Germline V gene lookup returns CDR1 DFQATT and CDR2 SNEGSKA (reference sequence). CDR3 loop: CSALSGVTGYNSPLHF. The CDR3 DNA follows: TGCAGTGCCCTGAGTGGGGTAACAGGTTATAATTCACCCCTCCACTTT.

The gene calls are TRBV18 and TRBJ2-1, with 7 bases aligning to TRBD1. Per germline, CDR1 KGHSH and CDR2 LQKENI. V was clipped by 2 bases and J by 10 bases; unmatched bases: 5. CDR3 length: 13 amino acids. CDR3 DNA: TGTGCCAGCTCACCAAGGACAGGCCTAGAGCAGTTCTTC. Protein: CASSPRTGLEQFF.

The rearrangement joins TRBV24-1 to TRBJ2-3, with a tentative D call TRBD2 (6 bases). Deletions cut 2 bases from V and 0 bases from J, with 20 bases between. The CDR3 contains 19 residues. Germline loops: CDR1 KGHDR, CDR2 SFDVKD. CDR3 residues: CATSDSGGLFSVSTDTQYF. CDR3 coding DNA: TGTGCCACCAGTGATTCCGGGGGACTGTTTAGCGTTAGCACAGATACGCAGTATTTT.

The chain has TRBV20-1 and TRBJ2-7; the D gene could be TRBD1 or TRBD2 (5 bases each). Germline V lookup: CDR1 DFQATT, CDR2 SNEGSKA (reference sequence). Trimming took 3 bases from V and 5 from J, leaving 14 bases between them. The CDR3 runs 13 residues. This CDR3 reads CSASRGPDDEQYF. CDR3 coding DNA: TGCAGTGCTAGTCGGGGACCCGACGACGAGCAGTACTTC.

This clonotype was counted ten times or more. V gene TRBV19 combines with J gene TRBJ1-2; 8 nucleotides line up with TRBD1. The V and J ends lost 5 bases and 6 bases, in that order; junction bases with no gene match: 8. This CDR3 contains 14 residues. The V gene's germline CDR1 is LNHDA and CDR2 SQIVND (reference sequence). The CDR3 DNA sequence: TGTGCCAGTAGTGCGGACAGGGTTCGAAATGGCTACACCTTC. Translation gives CASSADRVRNGYTF.

This clonotype was seen at least ten times. The genes are TRBV6-1 and TRBJ1-5; TRBD1 agrees at 8 bases. The CDR3 length is 18 residues. The V gene end was trimmed by 5 bases and the J gene end by 0 bases; junction bases not matched to a gene: 12. CDR1 MNHNS and CDR2 SASEGT come from the germline V gene. CDR3 protein: CASSSYSLDRGSNQPQHF. The CDR3 DNA reads TGTGCCAGCAGTTCTTACAGTCTTGACAGGGGTAGCAATCAGCCCCAGCATTTT.

Ten or more counts support this clonotype. This sequence joins TRBV6-1 and TRBJ2-1; TRBD1 might be the D (6 bases). CDR1 and CDR2 (germline): MNHNS, SASEGT. The CDR3 length is 14 residues. The germline V and J ends were trimmed by 10 bases and 0 bases, with 13 bases remaining between them. This chain's CDR3 is CATGQSSSYNEQFF. The DNA for the CDR3 is TGTGCCACCGGACAGTCGAGCTCCTACAATGAGCAGTTCTTC.

This clonotype was seen ten or more times. In nucleotides, the CDR3 is TGTGCCAGCTCACTGACGACAGGATCCTACGAGCAGTACTTC. Its protein is CASSLTTGSYEQYF. V usage is TRBV18 and J usage is TRBJ2-7; tentatively, D is TRBD1 (6 bases). The germline CDR1 and CDR2 sequences are KGHSH and LQKENI. V lost 4 bases and J lost 1, with 11 bases in between. CDR3 size: 14 residues.

CDR3 nucleotides: TGTGCCAGCAGCTTGGTCTGGGACACCGGGGAGCTGTTTTTT. Residues: CASSLVWDTGELFF. The rearrangement uses TRBV5-8 and TRBJ2-2; D is undetermined. Trimming removed 0 bases from V and 3 bases from J, with 6 bases in between. Germline CDR1 is SGHTS and CDR2 is YDEGEE. The CDR3 spans 14 residues.

The V call is TRBV20-1, the J call TRBJ2-5, with TRBD2 as a possible D gene (5 bases). The V and J ends lost 4 bases and 5 bases respectively, with 17 bases between them. CDR3 length: 14 residues. Germline V gives CDR1 DFQATT, CDR2 SNEGSKA (reference sequence). The CDR3 sequence: CSATSSRVGETQYF. CDR3 in DNA: TGCAGTGCTACGTCTTCGCGGGTGGGGGAGACCCAGTACTTC.

Many counts were recorded for this clonotype. The chain combines TRBV3-1 with TRBJ1-2, with a weak D call TRBD1 (5 bases). V lost 6 bases and J 8 bases, leaving 19 bases between the germline ends. This CDR3 spans 14 amino acids. Germline V gives CDR1 LGHDT, CDR2 YNNKEL (reference sequence). DNA for the CDR3: TGTGCCAGCAGTCCGTACGACAGTGCGTGGGGCTACACCTTC. This sequence encodes CASSPYDSAWGYTF.

Many counts were recorded for this clonotype. J is TRBJ2-1 and V is TRBV5-1; a possible D gene is TRBD2 (5 bases). The V gene lost 0 bases and the J gene lost 9 bases, with 13 bases spanning the gap. The V gene's germline CDR1 is SGHRS and CDR2 YFSETQ. This CDR3 comprises 14 residues. This CDR3 is CASSLEGPRGEQFF. Written as DNA, the CDR3 is TGCGCCAGCAGCTTGGAAGGACCCCGGGGTGAGCAGTTCTTC.

This clonotype was seen only a few times. The chain links TRBV9 to TRBJ2-1, with TRBD1 matching 7 bases. V trimming: 1 base; J trimming: 10 bases; junction bases outside the gene matches: 8. The CDR3 totals 14 residues. CDR1 is SGDLS, CDR2 YYNGEE, per germline. The CDR3 here is CASSVRDSVGEQFF. The CDR3 nucleotides read TGTGCCAGCAGCGTAAGGGACAGCGTGGGAGAGCAGTTCTTC.

This clonotype was picked up many times. The rearrangement links TRBV20-1 to TRBJ2-6; unclear D gene. Germline CDR1 and CDR2: DFQATT and SNEGSKA (reference sequence). The CDR3 totals 14 residues. V shed 1 base and J shed 0 bases, with 4 bases lying between them. The CDR3 nucleotides read TGCAGTGCTAGAGTGGTCTCTGGGGCCAACGTCCTGACTTTC. It encodes CSARVVSGANVLTF.

Comment on this clonotype: With a much larger clone just one base away, this may be a read error. V usage is TRBV2 and J usage is TRBJ1-1, with a weak D call TRBD1 (6 bases). Germline assignment: CDR1 SNHLY and CDR2 FYNNEI. This CDR3 has 15 amino acids. The CDR3 DNA sequence: TGTGTCAGCATAGAACGAGACAGGTTAAAACTTGAAGCTTTCTTT. Protein product: CVSIERDRLKLEAFF.

This clonotype was recorded many times. The rearrangement links TRBV6-1 to TRBJ1-4; D gene uncertain. This CDR3 is 14 amino acids long. Germline V gene lookup returns CDR1 MNHNS and CDR2 SASEGT. V dropped 3 bases and J dropped 6 bases, with 11 bases sitting between them. In DNA form, the CDR3 reads TGTGCCAGCAGTGAGGGCCCGAGCTATGAAAAACTGTTTTTT. Protein sequence: CASSEGPSYEKLFF.

This clonotype was observed many times. The gene calls are TRBV18 and TRBJ2-5, with D unresolved. The V gene lost 2 bases and the J gene lost 5 bases, with 6 bases spanning the gap. Germline CDR1 KGHSH, CDR2 LQKENI. The length of the CDR3 is 12 residues. CDR3 sequence: CASSPVGETQYF. For the CDR3, the DNA is TGTGCCAGCTCACCAGTTGGGGAGACCCAGTACTTC.